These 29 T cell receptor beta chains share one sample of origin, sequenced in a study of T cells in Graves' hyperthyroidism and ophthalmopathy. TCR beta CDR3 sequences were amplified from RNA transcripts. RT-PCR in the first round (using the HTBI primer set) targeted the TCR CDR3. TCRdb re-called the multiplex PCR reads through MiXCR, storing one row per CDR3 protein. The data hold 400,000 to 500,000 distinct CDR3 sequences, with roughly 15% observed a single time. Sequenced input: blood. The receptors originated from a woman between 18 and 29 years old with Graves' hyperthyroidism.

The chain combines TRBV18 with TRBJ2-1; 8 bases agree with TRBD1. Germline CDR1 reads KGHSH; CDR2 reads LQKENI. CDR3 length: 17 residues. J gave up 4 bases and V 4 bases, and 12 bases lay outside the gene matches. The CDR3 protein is CASSQRDRTGNYNEQFF. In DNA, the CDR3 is TGTGCCAGCTCACAAAGAGACAGGACAGGGAATTACAATGAGCAGTTCTTC.

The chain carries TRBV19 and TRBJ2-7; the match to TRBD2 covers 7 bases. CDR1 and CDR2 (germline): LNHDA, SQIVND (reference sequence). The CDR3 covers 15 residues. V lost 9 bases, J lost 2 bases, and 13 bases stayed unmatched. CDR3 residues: CASQPDRGSPYEQYF. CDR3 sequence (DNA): TGTGCCAGCCAGCCGGACCGCGGGAGTCCCTACGAGCAGTACTTC.

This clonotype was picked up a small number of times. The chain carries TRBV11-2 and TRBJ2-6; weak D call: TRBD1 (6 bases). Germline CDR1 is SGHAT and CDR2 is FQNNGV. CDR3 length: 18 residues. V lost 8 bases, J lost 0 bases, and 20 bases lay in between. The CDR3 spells CASSPPTGWGSGANVLTF. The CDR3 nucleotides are TGTGCCAGCTCACCCCCCACAGGGTGGGGCTCTGGGGCCAACGTCCTGACTTTC.

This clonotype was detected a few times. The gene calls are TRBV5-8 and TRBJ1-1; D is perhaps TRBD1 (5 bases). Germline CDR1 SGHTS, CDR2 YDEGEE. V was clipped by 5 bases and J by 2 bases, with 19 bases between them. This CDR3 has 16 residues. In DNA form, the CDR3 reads TGTGCCAGCAGTTCGGGGGGGATTGGGCCCAACACTGAAGCTTTCTTT. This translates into CASSSGGIGPNTEAFF. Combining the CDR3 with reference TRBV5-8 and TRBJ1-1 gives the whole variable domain EAGVTQSPTHLIKTRGQQATLRCSPISGHTSVYWYQQALGLGLQFLLWYDEGEERNRGNFPPRFSGRQFPNYSSELNVNALELEDSALYLCASSSGGIGPNTEAFFGQGTRLTVV.

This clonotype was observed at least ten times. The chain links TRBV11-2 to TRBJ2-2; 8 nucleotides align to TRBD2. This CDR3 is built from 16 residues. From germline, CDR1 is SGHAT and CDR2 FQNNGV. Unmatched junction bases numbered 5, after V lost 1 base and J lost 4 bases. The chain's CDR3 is CASSLVPAGVTGELFF. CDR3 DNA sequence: TGTGCCAGCAGCTTAGTTCCAGCGGGAGTCACCGGGGAGCTGTTTTTT.

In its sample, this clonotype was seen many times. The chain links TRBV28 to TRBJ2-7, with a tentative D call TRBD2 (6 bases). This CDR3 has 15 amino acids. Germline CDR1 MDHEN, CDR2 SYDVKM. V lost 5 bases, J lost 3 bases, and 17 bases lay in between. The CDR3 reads CASSPLGDGSYEQYF. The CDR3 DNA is TGTGCCAGCAGTCCGCTTGGGGACGGGAGCTACGAGCAGTACTTC. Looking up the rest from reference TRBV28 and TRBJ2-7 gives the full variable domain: DVKVTQSSRYLVKRTGEKVFLECVQDMDHENMFWYRQDPGLGLRLIYFSYDVKMKEKGDIPEGYSVSREKKERFSLILESASTNQTSMYLCASSPLGDGSYEQYFGPGTRLTVT.

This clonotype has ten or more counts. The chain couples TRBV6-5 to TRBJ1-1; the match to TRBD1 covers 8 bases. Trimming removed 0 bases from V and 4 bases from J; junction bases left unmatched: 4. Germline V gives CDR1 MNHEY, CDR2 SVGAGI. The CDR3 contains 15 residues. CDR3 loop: CASSYSTGAGTEAFF. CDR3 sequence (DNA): TGTGCCAGCAGTTACTCGACAGGGGCTGGCACTGAAGCTTTCTTT.

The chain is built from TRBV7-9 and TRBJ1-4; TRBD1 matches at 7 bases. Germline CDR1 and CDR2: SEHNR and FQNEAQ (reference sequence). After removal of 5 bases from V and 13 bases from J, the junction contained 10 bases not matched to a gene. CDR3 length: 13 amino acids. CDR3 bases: TGTGCCAGCAGCCCTCACAGGGGCGAGATACTGTTTTTT. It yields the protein CASSPHRGEILFF.

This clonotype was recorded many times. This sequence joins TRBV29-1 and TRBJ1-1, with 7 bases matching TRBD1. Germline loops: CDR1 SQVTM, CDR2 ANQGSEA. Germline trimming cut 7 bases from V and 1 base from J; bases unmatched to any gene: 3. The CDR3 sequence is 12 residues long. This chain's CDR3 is CSAGQANTEAFF. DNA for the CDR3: TGCAGCGCCGGACAGGCGAACACTGAAGCTTTCTTT.

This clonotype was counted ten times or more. CDR3 residues: CSAPPLAGGYNEQFF. In DNA, the CDR3 is TGCAGTGCTCCGCCACTAGCGGGAGGGTACAATGAGCAGTTCTTC. This chain links TRBV20-1 with TRBJ2-1, with 13 bases lining up with TRBD2. With V trimmed by 5 bases and J by 4 bases, 5 bases remained unmatched. Germline V gene sequence: CDR1 DFQATT, CDR2 SNEGSKA (reference sequence). This CDR3 is built from 15 residues.

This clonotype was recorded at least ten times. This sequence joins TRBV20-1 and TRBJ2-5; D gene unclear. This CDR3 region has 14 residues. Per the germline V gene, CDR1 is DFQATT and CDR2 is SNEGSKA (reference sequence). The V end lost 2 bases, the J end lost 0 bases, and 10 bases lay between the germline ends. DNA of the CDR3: TGCAGTGCTAGACGGGCCGTCCACCAAGAGACCCAGTACTTC. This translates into CSARRAVHQETQYF.

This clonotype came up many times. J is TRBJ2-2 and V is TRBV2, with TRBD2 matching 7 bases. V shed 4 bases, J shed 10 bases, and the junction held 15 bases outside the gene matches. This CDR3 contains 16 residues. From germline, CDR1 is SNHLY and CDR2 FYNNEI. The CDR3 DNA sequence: TGTGCCAGCAGTGCCGATAGCGGGCGGCTTGCGGTGGAGCTGTTTTTT. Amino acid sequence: CASSADSGRLAVELFF.

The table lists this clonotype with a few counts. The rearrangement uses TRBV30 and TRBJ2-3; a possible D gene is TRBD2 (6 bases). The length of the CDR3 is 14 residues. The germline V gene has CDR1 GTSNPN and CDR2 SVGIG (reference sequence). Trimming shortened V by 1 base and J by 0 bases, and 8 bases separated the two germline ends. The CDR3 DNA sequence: TGTGCCTGGAGTGGGGGGACTAGCACAGATACGCAGTATTTT. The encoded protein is CAWSGGTSTDTQYF. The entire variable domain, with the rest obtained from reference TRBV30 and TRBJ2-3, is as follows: SQTIHQWPATLVQPVGSPLSLECTVEGTSNPNLYWYRQAAGRGLQLLFYSVGIGQISSEVPQNLSASRPQDRQFILSSKKLLLSDSGFYLCAWSGGTSTDTQYFGPGTRLTVL.

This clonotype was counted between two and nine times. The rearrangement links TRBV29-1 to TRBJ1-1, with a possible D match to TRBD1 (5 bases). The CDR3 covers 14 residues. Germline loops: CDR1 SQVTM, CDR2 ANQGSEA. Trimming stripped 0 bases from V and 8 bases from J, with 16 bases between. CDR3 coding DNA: TGCAGCGTTGAAGACCTGAACAGGTGGACCGAAGCTTTCTTT. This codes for CSVEDLNRWTEAFF. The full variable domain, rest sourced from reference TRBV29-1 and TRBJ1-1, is SAVISQKPSRDICQRGTSLTIQCQVDSQVTMMFWYRQQPGQSLTLIATANQGSEATYESGFVIDKFPISRPNLTFSTLTVSNMSPEDSSIYLCSVEDLNRWTEAFFGQGTRLTVV.

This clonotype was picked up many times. The CDR3 loop is CASSPRWEGEQYF. The CDR3 region has the DNA TGTGCCAGCTCACCACGTTGGGAGGGCGAGCAGTACTTC. The rearrangement links TRBV18 to TRBJ2-7; TRBD2 aligns across 7 bases. The trim removed 1 base at V and 6 bases at J, leaving 3 bases unmatched. There are 13 residues in the CDR3. Germline CDR1 is KGHSH and CDR2 is LQKENI.

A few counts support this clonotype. The CDR3 spells CSARPRGDSTGELFF. The CDR3 region has the DNA TGCAGCGCCCGACCCAGGGGGGATTCCACCGGGGAGCTGTTTTTT. This chain connects TRBV29-1 to TRBJ2-2; a possible D gene is TRBD1 (7 bases). CDR1 is SQVTM and CDR2 is ANQGSEA in the germline V gene. The length of the CDR3 is 15 residues. V was trimmed by 7 bases and J by 4 bases, leaving 19 bases between them.

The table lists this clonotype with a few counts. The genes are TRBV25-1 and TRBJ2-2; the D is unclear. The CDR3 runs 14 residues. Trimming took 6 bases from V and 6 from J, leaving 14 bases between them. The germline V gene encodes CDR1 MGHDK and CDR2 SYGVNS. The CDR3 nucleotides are TGTGCCAGCAGGGCAGGCAGCGAACCCGGGGAGCTGTTTTTT. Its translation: CASRAGSEPGELFF.

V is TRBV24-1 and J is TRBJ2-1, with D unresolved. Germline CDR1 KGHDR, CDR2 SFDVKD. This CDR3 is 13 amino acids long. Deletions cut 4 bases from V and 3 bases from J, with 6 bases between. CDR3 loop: CATSDTGYNEQFF. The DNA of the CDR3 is TGTGCCACCAGTGACACGGGCTACAATGAGCAGTTCTTC.

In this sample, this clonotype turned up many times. The CDR3 loop is CSVTKASGFQETQYF. The DNA of the CDR3 is TGCAGCGTCACAAAAGCGTCAGGGTTCCAAGAGACCCAGTACTTC. The chain joins TRBV29-1 to TRBJ2-5; maybe TRBD1 (5 bases). Germline CDR1 reads SQVTM; CDR2 reads ANQGSEA. Deletions cut 6 bases from V and 1 base from J, with 18 bases between. CDR3 length: 15 residues.

Written as DNA, the CDR3 is TGTGCCAGCAGTTTGCCCCCGAGCGGGCAGTCCTACAATGAGCAGTTCTTC. This translates into CASSLPPSGQSYNEQFF. The chain is built from TRBV12-3 or TRBV12-4 and TRBJ2-1; possibly TRBD2 for D (6 bases). CDR3 size: 17 residues. The V gene lost 3 bases and the J gene lost 1 base, with 16 bases spanning the gap.

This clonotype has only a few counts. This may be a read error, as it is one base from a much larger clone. The CDR3 nucleotides read TGTGCCAGCGGCACCCAGAGGACAGGGAATGGCTACACCTTC. This sequence encodes CASGTQRTGNGYTF. This chain links TRBV28 with TRBJ1-2; 8 positions match TRBD1. CDR3 length equals 14 residues. Germline-derived CDR1 and CDR2 are MDHEN and SYDVKM. V was clipped by 8 bases and J by 6 bases; unmatched bases: 11.

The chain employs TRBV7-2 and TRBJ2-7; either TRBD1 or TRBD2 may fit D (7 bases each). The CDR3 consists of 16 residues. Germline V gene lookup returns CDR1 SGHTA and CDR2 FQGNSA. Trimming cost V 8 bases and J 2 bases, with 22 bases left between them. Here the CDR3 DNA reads TGTGCCAGCGGCGTGGCAGGGGGGGGGCTAGCCTACGAGCAGTACTTC. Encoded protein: CASGVAGGGLAYEQYF.

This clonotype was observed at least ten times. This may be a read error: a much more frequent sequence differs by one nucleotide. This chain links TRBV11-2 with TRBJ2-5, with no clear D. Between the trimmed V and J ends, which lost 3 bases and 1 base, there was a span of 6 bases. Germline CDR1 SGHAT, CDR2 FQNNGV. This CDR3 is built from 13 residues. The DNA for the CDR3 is TGTGCCAGCAGCTTTGGCATCCAAGAGACCCAGTACTTC. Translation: CASSFGIQETQYF.

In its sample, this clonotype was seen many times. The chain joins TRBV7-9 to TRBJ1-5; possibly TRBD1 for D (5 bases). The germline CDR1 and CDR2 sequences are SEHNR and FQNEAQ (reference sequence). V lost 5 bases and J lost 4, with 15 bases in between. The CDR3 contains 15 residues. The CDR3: CASSGAGGLNQPQHF. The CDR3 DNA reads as TGTGCCAGCAGCGGGGCGGGCGGCCTGAATCAGCCCCAGCATTTT.

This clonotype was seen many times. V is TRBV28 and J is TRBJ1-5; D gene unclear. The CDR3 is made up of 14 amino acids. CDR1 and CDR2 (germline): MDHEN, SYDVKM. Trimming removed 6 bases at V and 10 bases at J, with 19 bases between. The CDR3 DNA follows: TGTGCCAGCAGCCTTATACTCCCAAGAGGCCCCCAGCATTTT. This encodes CASSLILPRGPQHF.

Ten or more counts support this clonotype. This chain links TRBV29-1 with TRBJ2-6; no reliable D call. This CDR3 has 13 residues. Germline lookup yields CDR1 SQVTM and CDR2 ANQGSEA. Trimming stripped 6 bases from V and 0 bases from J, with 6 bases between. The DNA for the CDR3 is TGCAGCGTGGCCCCCTCTGGGGCCAACGTCCTGACTTTC. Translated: CSVAPSGANVLTF. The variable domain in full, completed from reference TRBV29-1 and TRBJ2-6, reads SAVISQKPSRDICQRGTSLTIQCQVDSQVTMMFWYRQQPGQSLTLIATANQGSEATYESGFVIDKFPISRPNLTFSTLTVSNMSPEDSSIYLCSVAPSGANVLTFGAGSRLTVL.

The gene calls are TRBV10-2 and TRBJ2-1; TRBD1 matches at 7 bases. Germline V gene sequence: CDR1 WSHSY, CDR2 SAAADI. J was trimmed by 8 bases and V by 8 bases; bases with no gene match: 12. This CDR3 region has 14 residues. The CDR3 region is CASQRQGLYHEQFF. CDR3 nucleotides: TGCGCCAGCCAGCGACAGGGATTATATCATGAGCAGTTCTTC.

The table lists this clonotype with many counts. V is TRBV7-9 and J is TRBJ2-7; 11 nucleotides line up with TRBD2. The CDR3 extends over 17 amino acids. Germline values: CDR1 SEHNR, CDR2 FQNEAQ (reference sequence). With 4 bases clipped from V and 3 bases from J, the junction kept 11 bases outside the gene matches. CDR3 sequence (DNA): TGTGCCAGCAGCTCCCCCACTAGCGGGAGAAGCAACTACGAGCAGTACTTC. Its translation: CASSSPTSGRSNYEQYF.

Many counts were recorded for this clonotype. This chain's CDR3 is CSARDPFGDNSPLHF. DNA of the CDR3: TGCAGTGCTAGAGACCCGTTCGGCGATAATTCACCCCTCCACTTT. J is TRBJ1-6 and V is TRBV20-1; D is ambiguous. Trimming shortened V by 0 bases and J by 5 bases, and 11 bases separated the two germline ends. Germline V gives CDR1 DFQATT, CDR2 SNEGSKA (reference sequence). CDR3 size: 15 residues.